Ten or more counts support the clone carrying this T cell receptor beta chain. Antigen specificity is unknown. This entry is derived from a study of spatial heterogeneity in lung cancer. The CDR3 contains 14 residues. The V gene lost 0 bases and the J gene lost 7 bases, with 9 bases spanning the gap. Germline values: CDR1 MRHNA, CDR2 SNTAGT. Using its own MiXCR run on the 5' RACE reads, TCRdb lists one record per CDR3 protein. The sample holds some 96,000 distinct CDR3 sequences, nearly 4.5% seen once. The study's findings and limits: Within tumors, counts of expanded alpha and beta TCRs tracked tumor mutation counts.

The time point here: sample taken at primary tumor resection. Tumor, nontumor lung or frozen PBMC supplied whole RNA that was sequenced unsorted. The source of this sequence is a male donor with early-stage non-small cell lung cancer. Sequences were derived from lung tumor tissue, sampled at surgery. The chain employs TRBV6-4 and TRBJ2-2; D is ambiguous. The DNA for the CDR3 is TGTGCCAGCAGTGACTCGAATGACGGCGGGGAGCTGTTTTTT. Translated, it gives CASSDSNDGGELFF.